A single sample gave rise to the 2 T cell receptor beta chains below, sequenced in a study of beta chain features in type 1 diabetes. Findings of the study overall: The study found moderately but significantly shorter TCRB CDR3s in all four CD4+ subsets of Type 1 diabetes patients.

The isolated RNA, all of it, was reverse transcribed, so expressed TCRB transcripts were what got sequenced. The repertoire was sequenced with immunoSEQ multiplex PCR; TCRdb's copy has only in-frame clones and lacks some. The table includes about 53,000 clones, roughly 50% detected once. Which antigens these TCRs recognize remains unknown. The sample comprised Tregs from blood. Every receptor here comes from a middle-aged woman with type 1 diabetes.

The CDR3 loop reads CASSPDRGNQPQHF. As DNA, the CDR3 is TGTGCCAGCTCACCAGACAGGGGCAATCAGCCCCAGCATTTT. V usage is TRBV18 and J usage is TRBJ1-5; 7 bases map to TRBD1. Germline loops: CDR1 KGHSH, CDR2 LQKENI. This CDR3 contains 14 residues. The V gene end was trimmed by 2 bases and the J gene end by 2 bases; junction bases not matched to a gene: 0.

The chain links TRBV9 to TRBJ2-1; D ambiguous. Looked up from germline, CDR1 is SGDLS and CDR2 is YYNGEE. The CDR3 extends over 15 amino acids. Trimming took off 0 bases at V and 2 bases at J, with 9 bases between the two ends. The CDR3 reads CASSVGGLAYNEQFF. The CDR3 region has the DNA TGTGCCAGCAGCGTAGGAGGCCTCGCCTACAATGAGCAGTTCTTC.